Sequencing of this TCR beta chain was carried out in a study of breast tumors, draining lymph nodes, adjacent tissues. Study results and caveats: Luminal-like breast cancer showed significantly greater tumor-nontumor repertoire similarity than basal-like breast cancer did. The lymph node origin of tumor T cells was framed as consistent with a hypothesis, not demonstrated. Compared with lymph nodes, tumors were less diverse; compared with nontumor tissue, more.

A single count supports this clonotype. Its antigen is as yet unknown. The conserved phenylalanine or tryptophan normally closing the CDR3 is absent here, so this likely arose from a read error. TCRdb independently ran MiXCR on the multiplex PCR reads; one entry per CDR3 protein. The sample includes about 230,000 distinct CDR3 sequences, roughly 30% of them seen just once. Trimming stripped 8 bases from V and 0 bases from J, with 10 bases between. Germline V gene lookup returns CDR1 SGHVS and CDR2 FNYEAQ. There are 14 residues in the CDR3. Breast cancer patients provided tissue from their axillary draining lymph nodes.

This chain links TRBV7-6 with TRBJ2-2; no clear D. The clonotype originates from a female donor with breast cancer. Some clones in this sample may be carry-over from other donors' samples. Input material: axillary lymph node tissue. The CDR3 bases are TGTGCCAGCGCACCATCCGCGAACACCGGGGAGCTGTTTCTT. This encodes CASAPSANTGELFL.